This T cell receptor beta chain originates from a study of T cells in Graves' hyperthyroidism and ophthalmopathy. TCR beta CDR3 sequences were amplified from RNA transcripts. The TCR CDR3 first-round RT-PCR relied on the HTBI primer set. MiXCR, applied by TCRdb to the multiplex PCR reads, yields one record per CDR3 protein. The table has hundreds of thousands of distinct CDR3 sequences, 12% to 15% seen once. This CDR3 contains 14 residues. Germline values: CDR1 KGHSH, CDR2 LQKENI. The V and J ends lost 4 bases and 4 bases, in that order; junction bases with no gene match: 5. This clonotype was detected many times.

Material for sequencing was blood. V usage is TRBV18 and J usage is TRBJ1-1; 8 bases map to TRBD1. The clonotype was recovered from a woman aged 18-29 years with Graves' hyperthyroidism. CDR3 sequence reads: CASSLQGDLTEAFF. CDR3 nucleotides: TGTGCCAGCTCACTACAGGGGGATCTCACTGAAGCTTTCTTT.